One T cell receptor (beta chain) is described in this entry. As yet, its antigen is unknown. This CDR3 is built from 15 residues. Germline CDR1 reads SNHLY; CDR2 reads FYNNEI. The V and J ends lost 0 bases and 4 bases respectively, with 10 bases between them. The entry originates in a study of OX40 agonist ivuxolimab in advanced cancers. Study findings and constraints: Antigen specificity of clonally expanded peripheral T cells was not established. Relative to CD4+, CD8+ T cells held more expanded clones on average.

Profiling relied on immunoSEQ multiplex PCR, and the TCRdb table lists in-frame clones only, not all of them. The sample includes 130,000 or so clones, 85% to 95% of them seen just once. Patients were ruled out by autoimmune disease history or systemic immunosuppression. The sequencing here drew on CD4+ or CD8+ T cells sorted from blood, taken in a trial of the OX40 agonist ivuxolimab. The gene calls are TRBV2 and TRBJ2-1, with D maybe TRBD2 (6 bases). This receptor was taken from an adult with an advanced solid tumor such as melanoma, head and neck, liver or kidney cancer. The CDR3 protein is CASSEAGSAYNEQFF. The DNA for the CDR3 is TGTGCCAGCAGTGAAGCCGGGAGCGCTTACAATGAGCAGTTCTTC.